Sequencing of this T cell receptor (beta chain) was carried out in a study of read filtering for tumor transcriptome and immune sequencing. Study-level background: Mean patient age was roughly 70 years, range roughly 45 to 85; 16 to 20 male, 14 female. TCR-mapped reads were about 4 to 11 million with IR-seq versus roughly 75 to 1,400 with RNA-seq. R-ISS stage counts were roughly 8 for I, about 15 for II, six or seven for III.

The CDR3 consists of 14 residues. V shed 4 bases and J 4 bases; nucleotides not matched to a gene: 6. Germline loops: CDR1 SGHRS, CDR2 YFSETQ. From about 0.4 ug of RNA, a library with molecular barcoded alpha/delta and beta/gamma adaptors was made. A single record per CDR3 protein comes from TCRdb applying MiXCR to the reads. Among over 90,000 distinct CDR3 sequences, about 22% were seen once, and the ten largest hold 10% to 12%. At least ten counts were recorded for this clonotype. The chain has TRBV5-1 and TRBJ2-3; TRBD2 agrees at 7 bases. The sequenced sample was a population of CD138-negative cells sorted from bone marrow. The clonotype originates from a donor aged 40 or older with multiple myeloma. CDR3 DNA: TGCGCCAGCAGCCAAACTAGCGCTTCAGATACGCAGTATTTT. Protein product: CASSQTSASDTQYF.